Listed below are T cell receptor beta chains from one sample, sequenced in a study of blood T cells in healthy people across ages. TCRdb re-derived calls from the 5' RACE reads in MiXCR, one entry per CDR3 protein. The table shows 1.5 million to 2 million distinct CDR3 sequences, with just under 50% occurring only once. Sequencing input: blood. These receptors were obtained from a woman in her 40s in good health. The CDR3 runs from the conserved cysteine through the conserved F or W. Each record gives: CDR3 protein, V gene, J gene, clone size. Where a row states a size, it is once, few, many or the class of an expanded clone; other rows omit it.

CDR3: CASEGQGTYEQYF
V: TRBV19
J: TRBJ2-7
size: NA

CDR3: CASSQGSLVSSYEQYF
V: TRBV3-1
J: TRBJ2-7
size: few

CDR3: CASSLAAGGSYEQFF
V: TRBV7-9
J: TRBJ2-1
size: NA

CDR3: CASSYRDVYEQYF
V: TRBV7-6
J: TRBJ2-7
size: few

CDR3: CASSQGRQGRGYTF
V: TRBV4-3
J: TRBJ1-2
size: NA

CDR3: CASSGQGENNYGYTF
V: TRBV9
J: TRBJ1-2
size: few

CDR3: CASSVAGRQRDYEQYF
V: TRBV6-1
J: TRBJ2-7
size: NA

CDR3: CASSFLRVNYGYTF
V: TRBV7-9
J: TRBJ1-2
size: few

CDR3: CASSLGRLRTDTQYF
V: TRBV12-3/TRBV12-4
J: TRBJ2-3
size: few

CDR3: CASSAHGPQGYEQYF
V: TRBV9
J: TRBJ2-7
size: NA

CDR3: CASSLASVYSSGANVLTF
V: TRBV7-2
J: TRBJ2-6
size: few

CDR3: CASSPLGLDTDTQYF
V: TRBV2
J: TRBJ2-3
size: NA

CDR3: CAISLALAGSTDTQYF
V: TRBV10-3
J: TRBJ2-3
size: NA

CDR3: CSAREGQLNYGYTF
V: TRBV20-1
J: TRBJ1-2
size: NA

CDR3: CASSYAVSEDLNEKLFF
V: TRBV6-2/TRBV6-3
J: TRBJ1-4
size: few

CDR3: CASSRTTGTGGNEQFF
V: TRBV18
J: TRBJ2-1
size: NA

CDR3: CSARNTGTSGGTEQYF
V: TRBV20-1
J: TRBJ2-3
size: NA

CDR3: CASRGGVIPNQPQHF
V: TRBV6-1
J: TRBJ1-5
size: NA

CDR3: CSAEGGFWPYEQYF
V: TRBV20-1
J: NA
size: NA

CDR3: CASSPARQFGGQYF
V: TRBV4-2
J: TRBJ2-3
size: NA

CDR3: CASSVSGPENTEAFF
V: TRBV9
J: TRBJ1-1
size: NA

CDR3: CSATLTARGFAKNIQYF
V: TRBV20-1
J: TRBJ2-4
size: few

CDR3: CASSLDSGSYEQYF
V: TRBV7-2
J: TRBJ2-7
size: many

CDR3: CATSDRQGRSSTDTQYF
V: TRBV24-1
J: TRBJ2-3
size: NA

CDR3: CASSFLPPETQYF
V: TRBV28
J: TRBJ2-5
size: NA

CDR3: CSVELGGDDGYTF
V: TRBV29-1
J: TRBJ1-2
size: NA

CDR3: CTSSLEVPYTQYF
V: TRBV7-9
J: TRBJ2-3
size: NA

CDR3: CASSAGALADTQYF
V: TRBV9
J: TRBJ2-3
size: few

CDR3: CSAPLAGGWETQYF
V: TRBV20-1
J: TRBJ2-5
size: few

CDR3: CASSVGQRQGSSYNEQFF
V: TRBV9
J: TRBJ2-1
size: once

CDR3: CASSLRQGENTEAFF
V: TRBV7-6
J: TRBJ1-1
size: once

CDR3: CASGEPGTGWMGANVLTF
V: TRBV6-2/TRBV6-3
J: TRBJ2-6
size: NA

CDR3: CASSHRPGGSPLHF
V: TRBV28
J: TRBJ1-6
size: NA

CDR3: CSGRTVPNSPLHF
V: TRBV29-1
J: TRBJ1-6
size: NA

CDR3: CASSDNRGFTDTQYF
V: TRBV2
J: TRBJ2-3
size: NA

CDR3: CASSTSHIMGEQFF
V: TRBV2
J: TRBJ2-1
size: NA

CDR3: CASSGYRDTNTEAFF
V: TRBV2
J: TRBJ1-1
size: NA

CDR3: CASSLGSGTGEQYF
V: TRBV7-6
J: NA
size: NA

CDR3: CASSSNRQAYEQYF
V: TRBV6-2/TRBV6-3
J: TRBJ2-7
size: few

CDR3: CASSDSDVREQYF
V: TRBV6-2/TRBV6-3
J: TRBJ2-7
size: many

CDR3: CASSARIPTRIYEQYF
V: TRBV9
J: TRBJ2-7
size: few

CDR3: CAIGWGPGNEQYF
V: TRBV6-2/TRBV6-3
J: NA
size: NA

CDR3: CASSQGLSEILSYNEQFF
V: TRBV4-1
J: TRBJ2-1
size: NA

CDR3: CASSRGRPSEQYF
V: TRBV6-5
J: NA
size: NA

CDR3: CASRTGRGTGELFF
V: TRBV12-3/TRBV12-4
J: TRBJ2-2
size: NA

CDR3: CASSSEGPQETQYF
V: TRBV5-6
J: TRBJ2-5
size: once

CDR3: CSVVRNSWETQYF
V: TRBV29-1
J: TRBJ2-5
size: many

CDR3: CASSVRDRGEKLFF
V: TRBV6-1
J: TRBJ1-4
size: few

CDR3: CASSNRQGPYNEQFF
V: TRBV5-5
J: TRBJ2-1
size: few

CDR3: CASELGGATDTQYF
V: TRBV6-1
J: TRBJ2-3
size: NA

CDR3: CASTEDGVGNNEQFF
V: TRBV2
J: TRBJ2-1
size: NA

CDR3: CASSVPGVGDTQYF
V: TRBV9
J: TRBJ2-3
size: NA

CDR3: CASRLTGAGNEQYF
V: TRBV6-2/TRBV6-3
J: TRBJ2-5
size: once

CDR3: CASMDRLQETQYF
V: TRBV6-6
J: TRBJ2-5
size: few

CDR3: CASSQGTSGGGTQYF
V: TRBV7-6
J: TRBJ2-5
size: NA

CDR3: CSVRDPGGGQPQHF
V: TRBV20-1
J: TRBJ1-5
size: NA

CDR3: CASRERGSIETQYF
V: TRBV7-2
J: TRBJ2-5
size: few